One sample yielded the 29 T cell receptor beta chains listed below, sequenced in a study of T-cell memory formation after mild COVID-19. Via MiXCR, TCRdb re-called the 5' RACE reads, giving one row per CDR3 protein. The table lists around 440,000 distinct CDR3 sequences, approximately 18% of them singletons. Sequencing was performed on PBMCs or a T cell subset sorted from them (not recorded which). These receptors came from an adult woman who had mild COVID-19 (a few samples of this study predate the infection). Cell type and time point are not known.

This clonotype was counted only a few times. The chain uses TRBV6-5 and TRBJ1-2; D call uncertain. This CDR3 comprises 14 residues. The V gene's germline CDR1 is MNHEY and CDR2 SVGAGI. V lost 0 bases and J 4 bases, leaving 9 bases between the germline ends. CDR3 protein: CASSYSNRGYGYTF. CDR3 nucleotide sequence: TGTGCCAGCAGTTACTCGAACCGTGGCTATGGCTACACCTTC.

V and J are TRBV28 and TRBJ2-7, with TRBD1 matching over 9 bases. The trim removed 6 bases at V and 12 bases at J, leaving 12 bases unmatched. The CDR3 has 13 residues. Germline assignment: CDR1 MDHEN and CDR2 SYDVKM. The CDR3 DNA follows: TGTGCCAGCAGGGCGGGACAGGGTGGATCGCCGTACTTC. It codes for CASRAGQGGSPYF.

In its sample, this clonotype was seen many times. This rearrangement joins TRBV3-1 to TRBJ2-2; 7 bases are shared with TRBD1. V lost 1 base and J lost 4; bases outside the gene matches: 9. Germline V CDR1 and CDR2: LGHDT, YNNKEL (reference sequence). The CDR3 is made up of 17 amino acids. In nucleotides, the CDR3 is TGTGCCAGCAGCCAAGGAGGGGGACAGCCCCTCACCGGGGAGCTGTTTTTT. This gives the protein CASSQGGGQPLTGELFF.

This clonotype appeared a few times. The V gene is TRBV19, the J gene TRBJ2-7; 8 bases line up with TRBD1. The CDR3 extends over 16 amino acids. V dropped 4 bases and J dropped 0; count of bases not matched to a gene: 8. CDR1 is LNHDA and CDR2 is SQIVND in the germline V gene (reference sequence). The CDR3 nucleotides are TGTGCCAGTAGTACCGCCCGGACAGGGACCTCCTACGAGCAGTACTTC. Protein: CASSTARTGTSYEQYF.

The V and J genes are TRBV7-2 and TRBJ1-2; D not certain. V lost 2 bases to trimming and J lost 0 bases, with 16 bases between them. Germline V CDR1 and CDR2: SGHTA, FQGNSA. The CDR3 length is 17 residues. CDR3 nucleotides: TGTGCCAGCAGCTTAATGGGCAGTCTTACCTCTAACTATGGCTACACCTTC. This codes for CASSLMGSLTSNYGYTF.

J is TRBJ2-5 and V is TRBV29-1; D uncertain. V lost 6 bases and J lost 6, with 17 bases in between. The germline V gene encodes CDR1 SQVTM and CDR2 ANQGSEA. The CDR3 runs to 13 residues. CDR3 region: CSVTLGFFKTQYF. The CDR3 DNA reads as TGCAGCGTGACCCTAGGTTTCTTCAAGACCCAGTACTTC.

The chain is built from TRBV7-6 and TRBJ2-2, with 8 positions matching TRBD1. V gave up 5 bases and J gave up 4 bases; unmatched junction bases: 3. Germline V gene lookup returns CDR1 SGHVS and CDR2 FNYEAQ. CDR3 size: 14 residues. The CDR3 nucleotides read TGTGCCAGCAGCGCAGGGGGCGGCACCGGGGAGCTGTTTTTT. It is translated as CASSAGGGTGELFF.

This clonotype was observed a few times. The V call is TRBV6-2 or TRBV6-3, the J call TRBJ1-1; D gene unclear. The CDR3 spans 15 residues. Trimming left V 6 bases short and J 4 bases short, with 18 bases between. Germline V gene sequence: CDR1 MNHEY, CDR2 SVGEGT. CDR3: CASRDGASGSTEAFF. The CDR3 coding sequence is TGTGCCAGCAGGGACGGTGCGAGTGGTAGCACTGAAGCTTTCTTT.

The chain recombines TRBV5-1 with TRBJ2-3; TRBD2 agrees at 16 bases. V lost 4 bases, J lost 6 bases, and 8 bases stayed unmatched. The germline V gene has CDR1 SGHRS and CDR2 YFSETQ. The CDR3 runs to 17 residues. CDR3 sequence (DNA): TGCGCCAGCAGCCTGATTGCGGGACTAGCGGGAGGGGATACGCAGTATTTT. This sequence encodes CASSLIAGLAGGDTQYF.

This clonotype was detected a few times. This CDR3 is CASSGTQRHEAFF. The CDR3 nucleotides are TGTGCCAGCAGTGGAACACAGAGACATGAAGCTTTCTTT. The genes are TRBV12-3 or TRBV12-4 and TRBJ1-1, with no clear D. Trimming stripped 5 bases from V and 7 bases from J, with 14 bases between. The CDR3 is 13 residues long.

This sequence joins TRBV7-2 and TRBJ1-5; 10 bases match TRBD1. The V and J ends lost 5 bases and 6 bases, in that order; junction bases with no gene match: 4. The CDR3 is made up of 14 amino acids. Germline V gene data show CDR1 as SGHTA and CDR2 as FQGNSA. Here the CDR3 DNA reads TGTGCCAGCAGCGTAGACAGGGGGCGTCAGCCCCAGCATTTT. It specifies CASSVDRGRQPQHF. Variable domain in full (rest from reference TRBV7-2 and TRBJ1-5): GAGVSQSPSNKVTEKGKDVELRCDPISGHTALYWYRQSLGQGLEFLIYFQGNSAPDKSGLPSDRFSAERTGGSVSTLTIQRTQQEDSAVYLCASSVDRGRQPQHFGDGTRLSIL.

This clonotype has ten or more counts. J is TRBJ2-3 and V is TRBV5-1; no clear D. Between the trimmed V and J ends, which lost 0 bases and 1 base, there was a span of 3 bases. Germline CDR1 SGHRS, CDR2 YFSETQ. The CDR3 sequence is 13 residues long. The CDR3 region has the DNA TGCGCCAGCAGCTTGGACGGCACAGATACGCAGTATTTT. Translation: CASSLDGTDTQYF.

This clonotype was seen a few times. The V and J genes are TRBV6-1 and TRBJ2-6, with unresolved D. Trimming shortened V by 9 bases and J by 0 bases, and 6 bases separated the two germline ends. CDR3 size: 13 residues. Germline lookup yields CDR1 MNHNS and CDR2 SASEGT. The DNA for the CDR3 is TGTGCCAGTTTCTTCTCTGGGGCCAACGTCCTGACTTTC. Translation gives CASFFSGANVLTF.

The chain has TRBV7-2 and TRBJ2-2, with D perhaps TRBD1 (6 bases). CDR1 is SGHTA and CDR2 is FQGNSA in the germline V gene. This CDR3 contains 18 residues. Trimming shortened V by 5 bases and J by 5 bases, and 24 bases separated the two germline ends. The CDR3 DNA is TGTGCCAGCAGCCCAAGTTCCCGACAGGCCGTTCTGACCGGGGAGCTGTTTTTT. Translated: CASSPSSRQAVLTGELFF.

This clonotype has just a few counts. The V gene is TRBV7-9, the J gene TRBJ2-1; 8 bases agree with TRBD2. This CDR3 contains 15 residues. Germline CDR1 reads SEHNR; CDR2 reads FQNEAQ (reference sequence). Trimming cost V 5 bases and J 4 bases; bases outside gene matches: 7. CDR3 DNA sequence: TGTGCCAGCAGCGCTCTAGCGGGTATTTACAATGAGCAGTTCTTC. As protein: CASSALAGIYNEQFF.

The rearrangement joins TRBV20-1 to TRBJ1-4; the D gene is possibly TRBD1 (6 bases). V was trimmed by 2 bases and J by 5 bases, leaving 15 bases between them. Looked up from germline, CDR1 is DFQATT and CDR2 is SNEGSKA (reference sequence). The CDR3 runs 15 residues. The CDR3 coding sequence is TGCAGTGCTAGACCCAGGGGTGCACGGAATGAAAAACTGTTTTTT. Its protein product is CSARPRGARNEKLFF.

The gene calls are TRBV4-3 and TRBJ2-1; maybe TRBD2 (6 bases). The length of the CDR3 is 16 residues. Trimming removed 8 bases from V and 12 bases from J, with 29 bases in between. The germline CDR1 and CDR2 sequences are LGHNA and YSLEER. The CDR3 region has the DNA TGCGCCAGCGAAGCATACGGACTACCCCCCATATCGGTGCAGTTCTTC. This codes for CASEAYGLPPISVQFF.

This chain joins TRBV4-2 and TRBJ2-3; D is possibly TRBD2 (6 bases). Germline CDR1 LGHNA, CDR2 YNFKEQ. There are 17 residues in the CDR3. The germline V and J ends were trimmed by 0 bases and 8 bases, with 21 bases remaining between them. The CDR3 spells CASSQDQGGRGVGTQYF. The CDR3 coding sequence is TGTGCCAGCAGCCAAGATCAAGGAGGGCGGGGTGTTGGTACGCAGTATTTT.

This clonotype appeared many times. V usage is TRBV12-3 or TRBV12-4 and J usage is TRBJ2-5; the match to TRBD2 covers 8 bases. Trimming took 6 bases from V and 4 from J; bases not matched to a gene: 4. The CDR3 length is 13 residues. The CDR3 sequence is CASRRSGGETQYF. In DNA, the CDR3 is TGTGCCAGCAGGAGGAGCGGGGGAGAGACCCAGTACTTC.

This chain uses TRBV14 with TRBJ2-1, with 7 nucleotides matching TRBD1. The ends lost 1 base at V and 15 bases at J; junction bases unmatched: 9. The V gene's germline CDR1 is SGHDN and CDR2 FVKESK. This CDR3 has 13 residues. In nucleotides, the CDR3 is TGTGCCAGCAGCCAAGCATTAGGGACAGAGGGGTTCTTC. Encoded protein: CASSQALGTEGFF.

The chain joins TRBV12-3 or TRBV12-4 to TRBJ2-3, with D possibly matching TRBD1 (6 bases). The germline V and J ends were trimmed by 6 bases and 7 bases, with 17 bases remaining between them. The CDR3 length is 14 residues. The CDR3 protein is CASSFTGMAHTQYF. In nucleotides, the CDR3 is TGTGCCAGCAGCTTTACAGGGATGGCCCATACGCAGTATTTT.

The chain couples TRBV4-2 to TRBJ1-1; weak D call: TRBD1 (5 bases). Trimming shortened V by 0 bases and J by 1 base, and 9 bases separated the two germline ends. CDR3 length: 15 amino acids. The germline V gene has CDR1 LGHNA and CDR2 YNFKEQ. For the CDR3, the DNA is TGTGCCAGCAGCCAAGATACGGGGGAGAACACTGAAGCTTTCTTT. Residues: CASSQDTGENTEAFF.

This clonotype was counted only a few times. This rearrangement joins TRBV20-1 to TRBJ2-3; D gene unclear. The germline V and J ends were trimmed by 3 bases and 5 bases, with 3 bases remaining between them. CDR3 length: 10 residues. CDR1 DFQATT and CDR2 SNEGSKA come from the germline V gene (reference sequence). The CDR3 here is CSASVDTQYF. The CDR3 DNA reads TGCAGTGCTAGTGTAGATACGCAGTATTTT.

This clonotype occurred a few times. The rearrangement links TRBV2 to TRBJ2-5, with D perhaps given as TRBD1 or TRBD2 (6 bases each). The ends were cut back, 7 bases at V and 1 base at J, with 13 bases in the middle. Germline CDR1 reads SNHLY; CDR2 reads FYNNEI. The CDR3 runs 14 residues. CDR3 DNA sequence: TGTGCCAGCACCGGAAGGGGGGCCCAAGAGACCCAGTACTTC. Its protein product is CASTGRGAQETQYF.

The V and J genes are TRBV6-5 and TRBJ2-3; no clear D. The germline V gene encodes CDR1 MNHEY and CDR2 SVGAGI. V gave up 4 bases and J gave up 6 bases, with 11 bases separating them. This CDR3 is 13 amino acids long. The CDR3 here is CASSFISRDTQYF. DNA for the CDR3: TGTGCCAGCAGTTTTATAAGTCGCGATACGCAGTATTTT.

This clonotype was seen repeatedly, ten times or more. The gene calls are TRBV7-7 and TRBJ2-3; D not resolved. The V gene lost 2 bases and the J gene lost 1 base, with 7 bases spanning the gap. Per germline, CDR1 SSHAT and CDR2 FNYEAQ (reference sequence). The CDR3 contains 14 residues. CDR3 sequence: CASSLSPGTDTQYF. CDR3 sequence (DNA): TGTGCCAGCAGCTTATCGCCTGGCACAGATACGCAGTATTTT. Complete variable domain (other parts from reference TRBV7-7 and TRBJ2-3): GAGVSQSPRYKVTKRGQDVTLRCDPISSHATLYWYQQALGQGPEFLTYFNYEAQPDKSGLPSDRFSAERPEGSISTLTIQRTEQRDSAMYRCASSLSPGTDTQYFGPGTRLTVL.

This clonotype was counted a few times. The gene calls are TRBV7-2 and TRBJ2-5; D unclear. V lost 1 base and J lost 8, with 11 bases in between. The germline gives CDR1 SGHTA, CDR2 FQGNSA. The length of the CDR3 is 13 residues. CDR3 DNA sequence: TGTGCCAGCAGCTTAGGACTTGCCGTAACCCAGTACTTC. Amino acid sequence: CASSLGLAVTQYF.

The chain carries TRBV4-2 and TRBJ2-2; weak D call: TRBD2 (7 bases). Trimming removed 0 bases from V and 2 bases from J, with 16 bases in between. This CDR3 is built from 18 residues. Germline CDR1 reads LGHNA; CDR2 reads YNFKEQ. CDR3 in DNA: TGTGCCAGCAGCCAAGATTGGGGCGGGGGCCCTAACACCGGGGAGCTGTTTTTT. Protein product: CASSQDWGGGPNTGELFF.

This clonotype was seen a few times. The chain uses TRBV4-1 and TRBJ2-5, with TRBD1 matching over 9 bases. V gave up 4 bases and J gave up 5 bases; unmatched junction bases: 5. The CDR3 loop spans 14 amino acids. The germline CDR1 and CDR2 sequences are MGHRA and YSYEKL. CDR3 DNA sequence: TGCGCCAGCAGCCGCGAGACAGGGGGGGAGACCCAGTACTTC. This sequence encodes CASSRETGGETQYF.